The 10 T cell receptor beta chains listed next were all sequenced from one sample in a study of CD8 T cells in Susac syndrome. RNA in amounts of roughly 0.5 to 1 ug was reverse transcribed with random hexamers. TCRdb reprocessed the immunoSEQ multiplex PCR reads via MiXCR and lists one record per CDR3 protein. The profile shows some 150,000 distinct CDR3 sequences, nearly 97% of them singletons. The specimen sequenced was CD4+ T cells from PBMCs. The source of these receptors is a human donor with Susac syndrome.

The CDR3 loop reads CASSVEGGLGYTF. DNA for the CDR3: TGTGCCAGCAGCGTAGAGGGGGGGCTTGGCTACACCTTC. V and J are TRBV9 and TRBJ1-2; tentative D call: TRBD1 (6 bases). The CDR3 length is 13 residues. CDR1 is SGDLS, CDR2 YYNGEE, per germline. V was clipped by 0 bases and J by 7 bases, with 10 bases between them.

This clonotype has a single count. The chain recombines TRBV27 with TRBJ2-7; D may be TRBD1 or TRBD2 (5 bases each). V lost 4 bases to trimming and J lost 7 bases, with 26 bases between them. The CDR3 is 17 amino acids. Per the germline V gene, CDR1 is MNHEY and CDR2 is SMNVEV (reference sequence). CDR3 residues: CASSSLVWGTSRGEQYF. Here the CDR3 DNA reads TGTGCCAGCAGTTCCTTAGTGTGGGGGACCTCACGAGGTGAGCAGTACTTC.

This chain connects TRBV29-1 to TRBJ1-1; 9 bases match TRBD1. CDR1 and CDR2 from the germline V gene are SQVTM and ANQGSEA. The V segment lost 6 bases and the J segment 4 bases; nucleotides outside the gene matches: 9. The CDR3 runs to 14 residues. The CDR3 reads CSVGPGQGVTEAFF. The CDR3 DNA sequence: TGCAGCGTGGGGCCGGGACAGGGAGTCACTGAAGCTTTCTTT.

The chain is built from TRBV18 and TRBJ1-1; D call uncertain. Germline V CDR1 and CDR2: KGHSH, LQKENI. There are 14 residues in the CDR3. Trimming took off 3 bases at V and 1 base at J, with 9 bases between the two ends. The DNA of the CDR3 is TGTGCCAGCTCACCTGCTAGCAAGAACACTGAAGCTTTCTTT. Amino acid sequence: CASSPASKNTEAFF.

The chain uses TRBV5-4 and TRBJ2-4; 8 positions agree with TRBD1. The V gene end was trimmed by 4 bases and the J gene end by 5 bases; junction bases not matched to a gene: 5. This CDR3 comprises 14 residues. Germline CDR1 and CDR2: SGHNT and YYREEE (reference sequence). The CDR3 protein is CASSQGQGENIQYF. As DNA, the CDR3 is TGTGCCAGCAGCCAAGGACAGGGTGAAAACATTCAGTACTTC.

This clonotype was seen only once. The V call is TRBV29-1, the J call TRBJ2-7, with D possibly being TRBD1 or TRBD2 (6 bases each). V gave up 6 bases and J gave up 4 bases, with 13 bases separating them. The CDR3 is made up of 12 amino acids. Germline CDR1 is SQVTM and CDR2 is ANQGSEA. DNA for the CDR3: TGCAGCGTCCCGGGGGCCGGATACGAGCAGTACTTC. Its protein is CSVPGAGYEQYF.

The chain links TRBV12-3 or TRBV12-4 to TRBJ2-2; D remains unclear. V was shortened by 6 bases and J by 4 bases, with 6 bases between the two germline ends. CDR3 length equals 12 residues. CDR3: CASSPSTGELFF. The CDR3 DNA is TGTGCCAGCAGCCCCTCCACCGGGGAGCTGTTTTTT.

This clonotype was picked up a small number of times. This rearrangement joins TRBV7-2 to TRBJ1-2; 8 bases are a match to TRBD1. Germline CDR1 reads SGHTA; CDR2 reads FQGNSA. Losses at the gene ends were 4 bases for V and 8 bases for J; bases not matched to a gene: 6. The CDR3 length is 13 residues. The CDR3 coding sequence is TGTGCCAGCAGCTCTGGACAGGGTGGAGGCTACACCTTC. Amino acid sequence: CASSSGQGGGYTF.

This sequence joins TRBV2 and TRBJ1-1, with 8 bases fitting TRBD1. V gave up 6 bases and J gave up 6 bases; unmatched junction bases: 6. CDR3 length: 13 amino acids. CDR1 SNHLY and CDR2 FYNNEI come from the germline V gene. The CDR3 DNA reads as TGTGCCAGCAGACAGGGGGGACGGCCTGAAGCTTTCTTT. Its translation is CASRQGGRPEAFF.

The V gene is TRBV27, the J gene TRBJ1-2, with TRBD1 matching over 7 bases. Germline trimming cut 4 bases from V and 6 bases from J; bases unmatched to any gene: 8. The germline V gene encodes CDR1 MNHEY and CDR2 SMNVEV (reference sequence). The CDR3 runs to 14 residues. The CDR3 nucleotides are TGTGCCAGCAGTTCCCGACAGGGTTTTAATGGCTACACCTTC. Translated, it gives CASSSRQGFNGYTF.